This T cell receptor beta chain was captured by sequencing in a study of blood T cells in healthy people across ages (dated by TCRdb to 2014 to 2015). Some background on the complete study: In model experiments, template switching captured roughly one uniquely barcoded TCR beta cDNA molecule for every two T cells. Two additional independent replicas of 1 million unique cDNA reads from the same blood draw were analyzed for two donors (one aged 18 to 30 and one aged 80 or older). Using deep sequencing normalized with unique cDNA molecular identifiers, the study measured how TCR beta repertoire diversity changes with age. To avoid experimental bias, donors of different ages were distributed randomly across sequencing lanes. Four age groups were formed from the donors: young (average 16 years), middle-aged (approximately 39), aged (about 62) and long-lived (more than 75).

The library was made by 5' RACE. TCRdb names Illumina HiSeq 2500 as the instrument used. A second PCR of about 7 to 12 cycles was performed with a sample-barcoded 5' primer and a J-beta primer mix. A unique molecular identifier was introduced onto each TCR beta cDNA molecule by a template-switch 5' adaptor carrying 12 random nucleotides. Each sample yielded at least 2.5 million CDR3-containing paired-end reads. First-strand cDNA synthesis was performed from all RNA using the Mint cDNA synthesis kit, with priming by a TRBC-specific oligonucleotide. All cDNA was treated with uracil-DNA glycosylase and then went through a first 18-cycle PCR with the universal primers M1SS and BC2_uni_R. The authors processed their data as follows. Normalization of each sample was performed by random selection of 1 million high-quality reads, each carrying a distinct molecular identifier. Reads sharing molecular identifiers were discarded rather than binned into consensus sequences. MiTCR, set to a Q25 quality threshold and the strictest error-elimination algorithm, was used for CDR3 identification, clonotype clustering and error correction. A nonparametric unseen species model using Euler transformation provided a lower-bound estimate of total TCR beta diversity. The raw public data were reprocessed by TCRdb itself: fastp quality trimming at Q25, MiXCR clonotype calling, in-frame beta chains only. Each entry merges the rows of one CDR3 protein and shows their most common DNA and genes. The V and J calls here are based on TCRdb, not the publication. The sample table records 1 million to 1.2 million distinct CDR3 sequences; 35% to 40% of these occur just once. The top ten clonotypes cover roughly 14% of the sample.

About this clonotype: No antigen is known for it. Base qualities are missing; no much larger clone stands one base away.

From the germline V gene, CDR1 is SGHTA and CDR2 is FQGTGA. The germline ends are 16 bases apart after V is trimmed by 5 bases and J by 8 bases. Including the terminal cysteine and phenylalanine, the CDR3 comprises 14 residues. The DNA shown is the 42-base CDR3, in frame from base 1. Summary of the overall study and its limitations: The CMV infection status of donors was not known, potentially confounding age-related changes in expanded clonotypes. Compared with the aged group, the long-lived group had more naive CD4+ T cells, fewer expanded clones and increased TCR diversity, suggesting age selection. Observed TCR beta diversity correlated strongly with the percentage of naive T cells measured by flow cytometry. Observed TCR beta diversity per million T cells fell roughly linearly with age, and a significant reduction was already apparent by age around 40. Estimates of total diversity based on one million sequenced T cells were considered lower bounds and underestimates. Conclusive comparison of naive and antigen-experienced compartments was prevented by the profiling of bulk unsorted PBMCs.

The roughly 42 donors, aged about 6 to 95 years, were systemically healthy Caucasian individuals from Russia. Ten milliliters of peripheral blood were drawn from each donor into EDTA-treated Vacutainer tubes. Ficoll-Paque density-gradient centrifugation was used to isolate PBMCs, with at least 7 million obtained per sample. Total RNA was extracted from PBMCs with Trizol reagent, with at least 5 micrograms obtained per sample. Naive CD45RAhigh/CD27high T cell percentages were measured by flow cytometry on a PBMC aliquot from every donor. The origin of this receptor is a man aged 18 to 29 in good health. The chain employs TRBV7-3 and TRBJ1-5, with the D gene not confidently named. The material sequenced was blood. The DNA sequence is given as TGTGCCAGCAGCCCCCACGGAGGTTTCGAGCCCCAGCATTTT. Its protein reads: CASSPHGGFEPQHF.